The clone carrying this T cell receptor (beta chain) was picked up a small number of times. The antigen remains unidentified. This sample is part of a study of T cell repertoires in cytomegalovirus infection. Study information: CMV epitopes used comprised recently identified HLA-C-restricted ones and well-studied HLA-B-restricted ones. An indication of both CMV infection and matching HLA type came from public TCR beta signatures. Study conclusions and caveats: Cumulated frequencies of public TCR beta families served to identify carriers of CMV plus the relevant HLA. HLA-C-restricted TCR beta clonotypes specific for CMV led the ex vivo response.

TCRdb analysed the reads with MiXCR anew, one entry per CDR3 protein. There are a few hundred thousand distinct CDR3 sequences in the sample; roughly 42% occur only once, and around 50% lies in the top ten. CDR3 size: 17 residues. V lost 5 bases and J 6 bases, leaving 23 bases between the germline ends. Germline V gene sequence: CDR1 MDHEN, CDR2 SYDVKM. The source was cultured PBMCs, collected from culture after CMV antigen stimulation. This sequence was found in a human donor in good health (CMV status not recorded). Some clones in this sample may be carry-over from other donors' samples. V and J are TRBV28 and TRBJ1-5; D perhaps matches TRBD1 (5 bases). The CDR3, as DNA: TGTGCCAGCAGTCATTGGGACCTCCTTCAACACGGTCAGCCCCAGCATTTT. It specifies CASSHWDLLQHGQPQHF.